This is a list of T cell receptor beta chains from one sample in a study of T cells in Graves' hyperthyroidism and ophthalmopathy. TCRdb reprocessed the multiplex PCR reads with MiXCR, giving one entry per CDR3 protein. The table records hundreds of thousands of distinct CDR3 sequences, approximately 15% of them present only once. The sequencing sample was made of blood. The receptors stem from a woman aged 60-70 years with Graves' ophthalmopathy. CDR3s include the opening cysteine and the closing phenylalanine or tryptophan. The order of the fields is D gene, clone size, J gene, V gene, CDR3 DNA, CDR3 protein. D genes are given only for firm matches. Expanded clones are given a class, and other clones once, few, many or no size at all.

. | few | TRBJ2-2 | TRBV11-3 | TGTGCCAGCAGCCCGCGGACCGGCACCGGGGAGCTGTTTTTT | CASSPRTGTGELFF
TRBD1 | many | TRBJ1-5 | TRBV6-2/TRBV6-3 | TGTGCCAGCAGTTTGGGACAGGGCAACTTACACAATCAGCCCCAGCATTTT | CASSLGQGNLHNQPQHF
. | many | TRBJ2-2 | TRBV28 | TGTGCCAGCCACTACGCGGACGGTCGGGCCGGGGAGCTGTTTTTT | CASHYADGRAGELFF
TRBD2 | many | TRBJ2-1 | TRBV3-1 | TGTGCCAGCAGCCAAGATGTAGCGGGGGGGCGACAGTTCTTC | CASSQDVAGGRQFF
. | . | TRBJ2-3 | TRBV6-1 | TGTGCCAGCAGTGAAGAGGTCGCCTCTGAAGGAGATACGCAGTATTTT | CASSEEVASEGDTQYF
TRBD2 | once | TRBJ2-1 | TRBV12-3/TRBV12-4 | TGTGCCAGCAGTTTAGACCGTTTAGCGGGGGCTGAGCAGTTCTTC | CASSLDRLAGAEQFF
. | many | TRBJ2-2 | TRBV11-3 | TGTGCCAGTTGCGGGGTAAACGGGGAGCTGTTTTTT | CASCGVNGELFF
. | . | TRBJ1-1 | TRBV6-9 | TGTGCCAGCAGTTACGGCGGGACACTCGAAGCTTTCTTT | CASSYGGTLEAFF
. | many | TRBJ2-7 | TRBV6-2/TRBV6-3 | TGTGCCAGCAGCTCGACAGCCTACGAGCAGTACTTC | CASSSTAYEQYF
. | many | TRBJ1-2 | TRBV5-1 | TGCGCCAGCAGCGATCCTACCCGGAGCTATGGCTACACCTTC | CASSDPTRSYGYTF
. | few | TRBJ2-6 | TRBV7-6 | TGTGCCAGCAGCCGAGCGTACTCTGGGGCCAACGTCCTGACTTTC | CASSRAYSGANVLTF
. | many | TRBJ1-1 | TRBV5-6 | TGTGCCAGCAGCTTGGTAGGGGTAACTGAAGCTTTCTTT | CASSLVGVTEAFF
. | . | TRBJ1-6 | TRBV6-5 | TGTGCCAGCAGTTACACGGGACGAGACCCCCTCCACTTT | CASSYTGRDPLHF
. | many | TRBJ2-7 | TRBV6-5 | TGTGCCAGCAGTTACACGAAACCAGGACACCATCCGAGCTACGAGCAGTACTTC | CASSYTKPGHHPSYEQYF
. | many | TRBJ2-1 | TRBV11-2 | TGTGCCAGCACCGCGAAAAAGGGGGGATACAATGAGCAGTTCTTC | CASTAKKGGYNEQFF
TRBD2 | many | TRBJ2-5 | TRBV4-2 | TGTGCCAGCAGCCAAGGGTATGGTAGCGGGAGAGGAGAGACCCAGTACTTC | CASSQGYGSGRGETQYF
. | . | TRBJ2-3 | TRBV5-1 | TGCGCCAGCAGCTTGGCCCAGGGTAGTGATACGCAGTATTTT | CASSLAQGSDTQYF
TRBD2 | many | TRBJ2-5 | TRBV12-3/TRBV12-4 | TGTGCCAGCAGCCGCGGGACTAGCGTACAAGAGACCCAGTACTTC | CASSRGTSVQETQYF
TRBD1 | many | TRBJ2-7 | TRBV7-9 | TGTGCCAGCAGCCCACAGGGGACGACTTCCTACGAGCAGTACTTC | CASSPQGTTSYEQYF
. | . | TRBJ1-2 | TRBV5-1 | TGCGCCAGCAGCTTGGCACAGCCGCCTAACTATGGCTACACCTTC | CASSLAQPPNYGYTF
. | few | TRBJ2-7 | TRBV3-1 | TGTGCCAGCAGCCCAACCCCCGGGCGGCCCTCCTACGAGCAGTACTTC | CASSPTPGRPSYEQYF
TRBD2 | many | TRBJ2-3 | TRBV3-1 | TGTGCCAGCAGCCAAGTTGCGGGAGGGCCTGGAGATACGCAGTATTTT | CASSQVAGGPGDTQYF
. | many | TRBJ1-1 | TRBV7-2 | TGTGCCAGCAGCTTAGGGGGGGGTGTGACTGAAGCTTTCTTT | CASSLGGGVTEAFF
. | few | TRBJ2-3 | TRBV9 | TGTGCCAGCAGCGTAGGGGCAGGGGACCGTTATACGCAGTATTTT | CASSVGAGDRYTQYF
TRBD2 | many | TRBJ2-3 | TRBV9 | TGTGCCAGCAGCGTCCTAGCGGGAAGCAGCACAGATACGCAGTATTTT | CASSVLAGSSTDTQYF
. | . | TRBJ2-2 | TRBV4-2 | TGTGCCAGCAGCCAGGGGCAGCCTAGCACCGGGGAGCTGTTTTTT | CASSQGQPSTGELFF
. | . | TRBJ1-3 | TRBV6-1 | TGTGCCAGTCGCAGGAGCTCTGGAAACACCATATATTTT | CASRRSSGNTIYF
. | few | TRBJ2-7 | TRBV12-3/TRBV12-4 | TGTGCCAGCCGAACTCAGGGTCTTGGCTACGAGCAGTACTTC | CASRTQGLGYEQYF
. | many | TRBJ2-5 | TRBV7-6 | TGTGCCAGCAGCCGCGGGACACAAGAGACCCAGTACTTC | CASSRGTQETQYF
TRBD1 | . | TRBJ1-2 | TRBV4-3 | TGCGCCAGCAGCCAGGAGCCCCTACCGGGACAGCCTCATGGCTACACCTTC | CASSQEPLPGQPHGYTF
TRBD1 | many | TRBJ2-5 | TRBV12-3/TRBV12-4 | TGTGCCAGCAGTGTGACAGGGGCGGCGTACCAAGAGACCCAGTACTTC | CASSVTGAAYQETQYF
. | many | TRBJ2-5 | TRBV20-1 | TGCAGTGCTCGCCCTAGAGGGACTCTGACCCAGTACTTC | CSARPRGTLTQYF
TRBD1 | . | TRBJ2-4 | TRBV4-1 | TGCGCCAGCAGCCCTGCGGGACAGGAGAACATTCAGTACTTC | CASSPAGQENIQYF
TRBD1 | many | TRBJ2-1 | TRBV7-2 | TGTGCCAGCAGCCCGACAGGGGGCTATGAGCAGTTCTTC | CASSPTGGYEQFF
. | . | TRBJ1-4 | TRBV30 | TGTGCCTGGAGTTACGGGGGTGGGAATGAAAAACTGTTTTTT | CAWSYGGGNEKLFF
. | many | TRBJ1-3 | TRBV9 | TGTGCCAGCTCGGGCAGTCCTGGAAACACCATATATTTT | CASSGSPGNTIYF
TRBD2 | many | TRBJ2-5 | TRBV20-1 | TGCAGTGCTAGAGATCTGACCCGAGCGGGAGCCCAAGAGACCCAGTACTTC | CSARDLTRAGAQETQYF
. | many | TRBJ1-5 | TRBV20-1 | TGCAGTGCTCTAAATGCCCCAGGGTCCAAGCCCCAGCATTTT | CSALNAPGSKPQHF
TRBD1 | many | TRBJ2-7 | TRBV30 | TGTGCCTGGAGTCCCAATGGACAGGGAACGGGCGAGCAGTACTTC | CAWSPNGQGTGEQYF
. | many | TRBJ2-1 | TRBV7-6 | TGTGCCAGCAGCTTAGCGCGCGGTACCGAGCAGTTCTTC | CASSLARGTEQFF
TRBD1 | few | TRBJ1-1 | TRBV27 | TGTACCAGCAGTCCCAGGACAGGGGGGAACACTGAAGCTTTCTTT | CTSSPRTGGNTEAFF
TRBD1 | few | TRBJ1-2 | TRBV18 | TGTGCCAGCTCACGAGAGAGGGGACAGACTCTCAACTATGGCTACACCTTC | CASSRERGQTLNYGYTF
TRBD1 | few | TRBJ2-5 | TRBV29-1 | TGCAGCGTTGTGGACAGGCTGTTGGAGACCCAGTACTTC | CSVVDRLLETQYF
TRBD1 | few | TRBJ1-6 | TRBV9 | TGTGCCAGCAGCCAAGGGAACAGGGGTGAATCACCCCTCCACTTT | CASSQGNRGESPLHF
TRBD2 | many | TRBJ2-5 | TRBV19 | TGTGCCAGTAGACCCCGCGGCGGGGGGGCGGAGACCCAGTACTTC | CASRPRGGGAETQYF
. | few | TRBJ2-5 | TRBV5-6 | TGTGCCAGCAGCTTGCCCCAGGGTTTTGAGACCCAGTACTTC | CASSLPQGFETQYF
TRBD1 | few | TRBJ1-1 | TRBV7-2 | TGTGCCAGCAGCTGGAACCGGGACAGTGAAGCTTTCTTT | CASSWNRDSEAFF
TRBD1 | . | TRBJ1-1 | TRBV6-1 | TGTGCCAGCAGTCCCTACAGGGGAGGCACTGAAGCTTTCTTT | CASSPYRGGTEAFF